Following are 20 T cell receptor beta chains from one sample sequenced in a study of cytomegalovirus exposure and HLA in healthy donors. Use of 60 Vbeta and 13 Jbeta primers characterized the PCR. Libraries were prepared by immunoSEQ multiplex PCR; TCRdb keeps only in-frame clonotypes and omits some of them. The table includes some 99,000 clones, around 77% detected once. The source material was PBMCs. Receptor source: a female donor in good health and CMV-seronegative.

The genes are TRBV18 and TRBJ1-6; D perhaps matches TRBD1 (6 bases). CDR1 and CDR2 (germline): KGHSH, LQKENI. Trimming pared 3 bases from V and 2 bases from J, leaving 23 bases between. The CDR3 contains 20 residues. CDR3 bases: TGTGCCAGCTCACCCGCTGGGGCAGGGGTGTTTGGGGCCTATAATTCACCCCTCCACTTT. It yields the protein CASSPAGAGVFGAYNSPLHF.

The chain combines TRBV5-4 with TRBJ2-5; TRBD2 matches 7 bases. The better agreement between TRBJ2-7 and the DNA end casts doubt on the J call. This CDR3 comprises 13 residues. Germline V gene lookup returns CDR1 SGHNT and CDR2 YYREEE (reference sequence). The CDR3 spells CASSTGTTYEQYF. CDR3 bases: TGTGCCAGCAGCACCGGGACTACCTACGAGCAGTACTTC.

The V gene is TRBV27, the J gene TRBJ2-5, with D tentatively TRBD1 (6 bases). The DNA end is more similar to TRBJ2-7, so the J call may be wrong. Germline V CDR1 and CDR2: MNHEY, SMNVEV (reference sequence). CDR3 length: 14 residues. The chain's CDR3 is CASSPGQYSYEQYF. CDR3 DNA: TGTGCCAGCAGCCCCGGACAGTACTCCTACGAGCAGTACTTC.

The DNA for the CDR3 is TGTGCCAGCAGCTCCCGACAGGGACAAGAGACCCAGTACTTC. This gives the protein CASSSRQGQETQYF. The chain uses TRBV27 and TRBJ2-5; 7 bases are shared with TRBD1. Germline V gene sequence: CDR1 MNHEY, CDR2 SMNVEV (reference sequence). CDR3 length: 14 amino acids. Unmatched junction bases numbered 6, after V lost 6 bases and J lost 2 bases.

A few counts support this clone. V usage is TRBV29-1 and J usage is TRBJ2-7; 9 positions match TRBD2. The CDR3 runs 14 residues. Germline assignment: CDR1 SQVTM and CDR2 ANQGSEA. J gave up 7 bases and V 5 bases, and 12 bases lay outside the gene matches. The CDR3 region has the DNA TGCAGCGTTCGTATAGATACTAGCGGGCGGGAGCAGTACTTC. Its translation is CSVRIDTSGREQYF.

V is TRBV9 and J is TRBJ1-6; the D gene is possibly TRBD1 (5 bases). The CDR3 length is 15 residues. Germline CDR1 reads SGDLS; CDR2 reads YYNGEE. V lost 3 bases and J 3 bases, leaving 10 bases between the germline ends. The CDR3 nucleotides are TGTGCCAGCAGCGAATATGACAGCTATAATTCACCCCTCCACTTT. As protein: CASSEYDSYNSPLHF.

This clone was seen just once. The chain links TRBV23-1 to TRBJ1-5, with 12 bases aligning to TRBD1. TRBV23-1 is filed as an ORF, its function uncertain. J lost 7 bases, V lost 0 bases, and 10 bases had no gene match. This CDR3 has 18 residues. CDR3 coding DNA: TGCGCCAGCAGTCAATCCGGGCTTGGGACAGGGGGCGAGCAGCCCCAGCATTTT. It specifies CASSQSGLGTGGEQPQHF.

The chain couples TRBV6-1 to TRBJ2-4; D remains unclear. Germline V gene lookup returns CDR1 MNHNS and CDR2 SASEGT. The CDR3 is made up of 12 amino acids. Trimming left V 0 bases short and J 7 bases short, with 4 bases between. The CDR3 DNA follows: TGTGCCAGCAGTGAAGCGCGCAACATTCAGTACTTC. This codes for CASSEARNIQYF.

V usage is TRBV30 and J usage is TRBJ2-3; perhaps TRBD1 as D (5 bases). The V gene's germline CDR1 is GTSNPN and CDR2 SVGIG (reference sequence). V lost 4 bases and J lost 4, with 15 bases in between. This CDR3 spans 14 amino acids. The CDR3 loop reads CAWTPGINADTQYF. CDR3 coding DNA: TGTGCCTGGACCCCAGGGATCAACGCAGATACGCAGTATTTT.

This chain uses TRBV18 with TRBJ2-7; D is possibly TRBD1 (5 bases). Germline V gene data show CDR1 as KGHSH and CDR2 as LQKENI. Trimming took off 3 bases at V and 0 bases at J, with 6 bases between the two ends. The CDR3 runs to 13 residues. CDR3 nucleotides: TGTGCCAGCTCACCGGACAACTCCTACGAGCAGTACTTC. It codes for CASSPDNSYEQYF.

The chain is built from TRBV30 and TRBJ1-1, with D possibly TRBD1 on 6 matching bases. This CDR3 comprises 14 residues. Trimming took off 4 bases at V and 5 bases at J, with 17 bases between the two ends. Per germline, CDR1 GTSNPN and CDR2 SVGIG (reference sequence). CDR3 residues: CAWNGQGPRTEAFF. Here the CDR3 DNA reads TGTGCCTGGAATGGGCAGGGGCCTAGGACTGAAGCTTTCTTT.

A few counts support this clone. The rearrangement joins TRBV30 to TRBJ1-1; D is undetermined. Germline lookup yields CDR1 GTSNPN and CDR2 SVGIG (reference sequence). Trimming removed 7 bases from V and 1 base from J, with 7 bases in between. The CDR3 covers 11 residues. CDR3 in amino acids: CALQRNTEAFF. The CDR3 DNA sequence: TGTGCCTTACAAAGGAACACTGAAGCTTTCTTT.

The gene calls are TRBV2 and TRBJ1-2, with D perhaps matching TRBD1 (5 bases). Trimming removed 7 bases from V and 2 bases from J, with 14 bases in between. CDR1 SNHLY and CDR2 FYNNEI come from the germline V gene. The CDR3 is 14 amino acids. In nucleotides, the CDR3 is TGTGCCAGCACACAGGAGAGAGGCAACTATGGCTACACCTTC. Protein: CASTQERGNYGYTF.

The chain is built from TRBV14 and TRBJ2-3; TRBD2 might be the D (5 bases). The germline gives CDR1 SGHDN, CDR2 FVKESK. This CDR3 spans 17 amino acids. The germline V and J ends were trimmed by 1 base and 6 bases, with 20 bases remaining between them. This CDR3 is CASSQGFWTELSDTQYF. Written as DNA, the CDR3 is TGTGCCAGCAGCCAAGGCTTCTGGACTGAACTTTCCGATACGCAGTATTTT.

This clone was counted only a few times. The chain employs TRBV27 and TRBJ2-7, with a tentative D call TRBD1 (6 bases). CDR3 length: 13 amino acids. Germline V gene sequence: CDR1 MNHEY, CDR2 SMNVEV (reference sequence). V lost 6 bases to trimming and J lost 4 bases, with 13 bases between them. The CDR3 reads CASRTTGLYEQYF. In DNA form, the CDR3 reads TGTGCCAGCAGAACGACAGGATTATACGAGCAGTACTTC.

The rearrangement uses TRBV7-9 and TRBJ2-1, with D perhaps matching TRBD2 (7 bases). The CDR3 runs to 15 residues. Germline assignment: CDR1 SEHNR and CDR2 FQNEAQ (reference sequence). V was shortened by 5 bases and J by 9 bases, with 20 bases between the two germline ends. DNA of the CDR3: TGTGCCAGCAGCCCTTACCCCGGCGGGGGCCCTGAGCAGTTCTTC. It yields the protein CASSPYPGGGPEQFF.

The gene calls are TRBV7-6 and TRBJ1-3, with D perhaps matching TRBD1 (5 bases). Trimming removed 5 bases at V and 7 bases at J, with 15 bases between. From germline, CDR1 is SGHVS and CDR2 FNYEAQ. The CDR3 has 14 amino acids. The CDR3 DNA sequence: TGTGCCAGCAGCACCGGGACTCTGGGGAACACCATATATTTT. Translation: CASSTGTLGNTIYF.

J is TRBJ2-5 and V is TRBV14, with 10 bases matching TRBD2. Germline V gives CDR1 SGHDN, CDR2 FVKESK. The CDR3 spans 14 residues. V shed 4 bases and J 9 bases; nucleotides not matched to a gene: 8. In DNA, the CDR3 is TGTGCCAGCAGCCTTAGCGGGAGGTCCCAGTCCCAGTACTTC. Encoded protein: CASSLSGRSQSQYF. The entire variable domain, with the rest obtained from reference TRBV14 and TRBJ2-5, is as follows: EAGVTQFPSHSVIEKGQTVTLRCDPISGHDNLYWYRRVMGKEIKFLLHFVKESKQDESGMPNNRFLAERTGGTYSTLKVQPAELEDSGVYFCASSLSGRSQSQYFGPGTRLLVL.

The CDR3 loop is CASSVSSGNSYEQYF. The DNA of the CDR3 is TGTGCCAGCAGCGTTTCTAGCGGGAACTCCTACGAGCAGTACTTC. The rearrangement uses TRBV9 and TRBJ2-5; 9 nucleotides match TRBD2. The tail of the sequence fits TRBJ2-7 better, so the J call may be wrong. The CDR3 has 15 amino acids. The germline V gene encodes CDR1 SGDLS and CDR2 YYNGEE.

This chain joins TRBV10-1 and TRBJ1-2, with D uncertain. V gave up 4 bases and J gave up 2 bases, with 8 bases separating them. CDR1 is WNHNN, CDR2 SYGVQD, per germline (reference sequence). This CDR3 is built from 13 residues. CDR3 sequence: CASSAFRNYGYTF. In nucleotides, the CDR3 is TGCGCCAGCAGTGCCTTCCGGAACTATGGCTACACCTTC.